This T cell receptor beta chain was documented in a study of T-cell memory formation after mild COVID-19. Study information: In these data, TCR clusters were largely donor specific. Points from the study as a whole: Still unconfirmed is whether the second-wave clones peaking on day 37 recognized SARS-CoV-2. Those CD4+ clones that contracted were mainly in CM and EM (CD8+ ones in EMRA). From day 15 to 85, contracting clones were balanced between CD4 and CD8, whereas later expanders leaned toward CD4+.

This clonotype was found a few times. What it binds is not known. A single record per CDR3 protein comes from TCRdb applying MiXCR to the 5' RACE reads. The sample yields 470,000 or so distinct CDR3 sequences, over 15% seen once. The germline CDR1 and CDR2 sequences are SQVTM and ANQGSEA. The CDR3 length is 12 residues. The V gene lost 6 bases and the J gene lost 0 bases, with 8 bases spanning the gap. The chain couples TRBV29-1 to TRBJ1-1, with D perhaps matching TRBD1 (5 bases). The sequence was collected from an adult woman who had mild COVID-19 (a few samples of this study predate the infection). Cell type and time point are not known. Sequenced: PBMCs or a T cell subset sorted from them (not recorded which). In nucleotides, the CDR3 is TGCAGCGTATGGGGCCTGAACACTGAAGCTTTCTTT. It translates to CSVWGLNTEAFF. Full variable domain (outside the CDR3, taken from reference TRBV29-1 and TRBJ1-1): SAVISQKPSRDICQRGTSLTIQCQVDSQVTMMFWYRQQPGQSLTLIATANQGSEATYESGFVIDKFPISRPNLTFSTLTVSNMSPEDSSIYLCSVWGLNTEAFFGQGTRLTVV.